Listed below are T cell receptor beta chains from one sample, sequenced in a study of T cell responses to AZD1222 COVID-19 vaccine. The repertoire was sequenced with immunoSEQ multiplex PCR; TCRdb's copy has only in-frame clones and lacks some. The sample lists some 110,000 clones, approximately 85% occurring once. Material: peripheral blood, obtained on day 0 of MenACWY control vaccination. The source of these receptors is an adult in good health. Each CDR3 is given with its conserved first and last residue. D genes are given only for firm matches. Only some rows state a clone size, as once, few, many or a class for expanded clones.

v_gene: TRBV11-2; j_gene: TRBJ2-7; abundance: once; d_gene: TRBD2; CDR3aa: CASSPLAGGSYEQYF; CDR3nt: TGTGCCAGCAGCCCACTAGCGGGGGGCTCCTACGAGCAGTACTTC
v_gene: TRBV4-1; j_gene: TRBJ2-7; abundance: .; d_gene: .; CDR3aa: CASSQGAAEGISYEQYF; CDR3nt: TGCGCCAGCAGCCAAGGAGCAGCTGAGGGAATATCCTACGAGCAGTACTTC
v_gene: TRBV18; j_gene: TRBJ1-2; abundance: .; d_gene: .; CDR3aa: CASSPGVTNYGYTF; CDR3nt: TGTGCCAGCTCACCAGGGGTTACCAACTATGGCTACACCTTC
v_gene: TRBV7-8; j_gene: TRBJ1-4; abundance: .; d_gene: TRBD1; CDR3aa: CASSRDRGTTNEKLFF; CDR3nt: TGTGCCAGCAGCCGGGACAGGGGAACTACTAATGAAAAACTGTTTTTT
v_gene: TRBV6-5; j_gene: TRBJ1-1; abundance: .; d_gene: .; CDR3aa: CASSFSRQGNTEAFF; CDR3nt: TGTGCCAGCAGCTTTTCGAGGCAGGGGAACACTGAAGCTTTCTTT
v_gene: TRBV7-2; j_gene: TRBJ2-1; abundance: .; d_gene: .; CDR3aa: CASSLKISLEQFF; CDR3nt: TGTGCCAGCAGTCTAAAGATATCACTTGAGCAGTTCTTC
v_gene: TRBV6-5; j_gene: TRBJ2-7; abundance: few; d_gene: .; CDR3aa: CASSLDFYEQYF; CDR3nt: TGTGCCAGCAGCTTGGACTTCTACGAGCAGTACTTC
v_gene: TRBV6-2/TRBV6-3; j_gene: TRBJ1-1; abundance: .; d_gene: .; CDR3aa: CASSYGGNTEAFF; CDR3nt: TGTGCCAGCAGTTATGGGGGGAACACTGAAGCTTTCTTT
v_gene: TRBV18; j_gene: TRBJ1-2; abundance: .; d_gene: TRBD1; CDR3aa: CASSPPGTGGDYGYTF; CDR3nt: TGTGCCAGCTCACCACCAGGGACAGGGGGCGACTATGGCTACACCTTC
v_gene: TRBV28; j_gene: TRBJ2-1; abundance: .; d_gene: .; CDR3aa: CASSPRRNHNEQFF; CDR3nt: TGTGCCAGCAGTCCCCGACGAAACCACAATGAGCAGTTCTTC
v_gene: TRBV2; j_gene: TRBJ1-3; abundance: .; d_gene: .; CDR3aa: CASSEQGIGNTIYF; CDR3nt: TGTGCCAGCAGTGAACAAGGGATCGGAAACACCATATATTTT
v_gene: TRBV12-5; j_gene: TRBJ2-1; abundance: once; d_gene: .; CDR3aa: CASGASTRDEQFF; CDR3nt: TGTGCTAGTGGGGCCTCGACAAGGGATGAGCAGTTCTTC
v_gene: TRBV29-1; j_gene: TRBJ2-3; abundance: .; d_gene: .; CDR3aa: CSVAPSDTQYF; CDR3nt: TGCAGCGTAGCCCCATCAGATACGCAGTATTTT
v_gene: TRBV15; j_gene: TRBJ2-7; abundance: .; d_gene: .; CDR3aa: CATSRDFGISYEQYF; CDR3nt: TGTGCCACCAGCAGAGATTTTGGGATAAGCTACGAGCAGTACTTC
v_gene: TRBV5-1; j_gene: TRBJ1-2; abundance: .; d_gene: .; CDR3aa: CASSLSPGRYGYTF; CDR3nt: TGCGCCAGCAGCTTGAGTCCGGGCCGCTATGGCTACACCTTC
v_gene: TRBV7-2; j_gene: TRBJ1-2; abundance: .; d_gene: .; CDR3aa: CASTPRRTSYGYTF; CDR3nt: TGTGCCAGCACCCCTAGGAGGACATCCTATGGCTACACCTTC
v_gene: TRBV5-4; j_gene: TRBJ2-5; abundance: .; d_gene: TRBD1; CDR3aa: CASSLGGAGGQETQYF; CDR3nt: TGTGCCAGCAGCTTGGGGGGCGCAGGGGGCCAAGAGACCCAGTACTTC
v_gene: TRBV28; j_gene: TRBJ2-5; abundance: .; d_gene: .; CDR3aa: CASSRWGLETQYF; CDR3nt: TGTGCCAGCAGTCGCTGGGGGTTGGAGACCCAGTACTTC
v_gene: TRBV7-2; j_gene: TRBJ2-3; abundance: .; d_gene: .; CDR3aa: CASSPTSTADTQYF; CDR3nt: TGTGCCAGCAGCCCTACCAGCACGGCAGATACGCAGTATTTT
v_gene: TRBV6-5; j_gene: TRBJ1-2; abundance: .; d_gene: .; CDR3aa: CASRPTWNYGYTF; CDR3nt: TGTGCCAGCAGGCCCACCTGGAACTATGGCTACACCTTC
v_gene: TRBV4-1; j_gene: TRBJ1-5; abundance: .; d_gene: .; CDR3aa: CASRNLNVSNQPQHF; CDR3nt: TGCGCCAGCAGAAACTTAAACGTCTCCAATCAGCCCCAGCATTTT
v_gene: TRBV23-1; j_gene: TRBJ1-6; abundance: .; d_gene: .; CDR3aa: CASSQGGRGCSYNSPLHF; CDR3nt: TGCGCCAGCAGTCAAGGGGGCAGGGGATGCTCCTATAATTCACCCCTCCACTTT
v_gene: TRBV6-4; j_gene: TRBJ2-3; abundance: .; d_gene: .; CDR3aa: CASSENTGDGTDTQYF; CDR3nt: TGTGCCAGCAGTGAAAATACGGGGGACGGCACAGATACGCAGTATTTT
v_gene: TRBV5-4; j_gene: TRBJ1-1; abundance: .; d_gene: .; CDR3aa: CASSLVRQGIHTEAFF; CDR3nt: TGTGCCAGCAGCTTGGTGCGTCAGGGGATTCACACTGAAGCTTTCTTT
v_gene: TRBV28; j_gene: TRBJ1-5; abundance: .; d_gene: TRBD1; CDR3aa: CASSRDSINQPQHF; CDR3nt: TGTGCCAGCAGTAGGGACAGCATCAATCAGCCCCAGCATTTT
v_gene: TRBV7-2; j_gene: TRBJ2-5; abundance: few; d_gene: TRBD2; CDR3aa: CASSLMSGAETQYF; CDR3nt: TGTGCCAGCAGTCTAATGAGCGGGGCAGAGACCCAGTACTTC
v_gene: TRBV21-1; j_gene: TRBJ2-1; abundance: .; d_gene: .; CDR3aa: CASSKRKGRGTYNEQFF; CDR3nt: TGTGCCAGCAGCAAACGAAAGGGCAGGGGGACGTACAATGAGCAGTTCTTC
v_gene: TRBV6-2/TRBV6-3; j_gene: TRBJ2-3; abundance: .; d_gene: .; CDR3aa: CASSYEADTQYF; CDR3nt: TGTGCCAGCAGTTACGAGGCCGATACGCAGTATTTT
v_gene: TRBV3-1/TRBV3-2; j_gene: TRBJ1-2; abundance: .; d_gene: .; CDR3aa: CASSQATGSGGYTF; CDR3nt: TGTGCCAGCAGCCAGGCCACAGGGAGCGGTGGCTACACCTTC
v_gene: TRBV4-3; j_gene: TRBJ1-2; abundance: few; d_gene: TRBD1; CDR3aa: CASSQDRDSANYGYTF; CDR3nt: TGCGCCAGCAGCCAAGATCGGGACAGTGCTAACTATGGCTACACCTTC
v_gene: TRBV7-3; j_gene: TRBJ2-2; abundance: .; d_gene: .; CDR3aa: CASSPTLANTGELFF; CDR3nt: TGTGCCAGCAGCCCGACTCTGGCCAACACCGGGGAGCTGTTTTTT
v_gene: TRBV27; j_gene: TRBJ1-2; abundance: .; d_gene: .; CDR3aa: CASSFRPAGGYTF; CDR3nt: TGTGCCAGCAGTTTTCGGCCCGCAGGGGGCTACACCTTC
v_gene: TRBV5-5; j_gene: TRBJ2-7; abundance: .; d_gene: .; CDR3aa: CASSFRLQPEQYF; CDR3nt: TGTGCCAGCAGCTTCCGACTACAGCCCGAGCAGTACTTC
v_gene: TRBV19; j_gene: TRBJ2-1; abundance: .; d_gene: .; CDR3aa: CASSSVVEQFF; CDR3nt: TGTGCCAGTAGTAGTGTCGTCGAGCAGTTCTTC
v_gene: TRBV28; j_gene: TRBJ1-5; abundance: .; d_gene: .; CDR3aa: CASRQGNSNQPQHF; CDR3nt: TGTGCCAGCAGACAGGGTAATAGCAATCAGCCCCAGCATTTT
v_gene: TRBV7-2; j_gene: TRBJ2-3; abundance: .; d_gene: .; CDR3aa: CASSFGDTQYF; CDR3nt: TGTGCCAGCAGCTTCGGAGATACGCAGTATTTT
v_gene: TRBV5-1; j_gene: TRBJ1-5; abundance: few; d_gene: .; CDR3aa: CASSASGNQPQHF; CDR3nt: TGCGCCAGCAGCGCTTCAGGTAATCAGCCCCAGCATTTT
v_gene: TRBV7-9; j_gene: TRBJ2-1; abundance: .; d_gene: TRBD2; CDR3aa: CASSLGASGGAHEQFF; CDR3nt: TGTGCCAGCAGCTTAGGGGCTAGCGGGGGGGCCCATGAGCAGTTCTTC
v_gene: TRBV14; j_gene: TRBJ1-1; abundance: .; d_gene: TRBD1; CDR3aa: CASSRYRGRATTEAFF; CDR3nt: TGTGCCAGCAGCCGGTACAGGGGGCGGGCGACCACTGAAGCTTTCTTT
v_gene: TRBV28; j_gene: TRBJ2-3; abundance: once; d_gene: .; CDR3aa: CASSLDQGSGDTQYF; CDR3nt: TGTGCCAGCAGCCTAGACCAGGGTTCTGGAGATACGCAGTATTTT
v_gene: TRBV6-1; j_gene: TRBJ2-7; abundance: few; d_gene: TRBD2; CDR3aa: CASSGPGTSGVGEQYF; CDR3nt: TGTGCCAGCAGTGGACCTGGGACTAGCGGGGTGGGCGAGCAGTACTTC